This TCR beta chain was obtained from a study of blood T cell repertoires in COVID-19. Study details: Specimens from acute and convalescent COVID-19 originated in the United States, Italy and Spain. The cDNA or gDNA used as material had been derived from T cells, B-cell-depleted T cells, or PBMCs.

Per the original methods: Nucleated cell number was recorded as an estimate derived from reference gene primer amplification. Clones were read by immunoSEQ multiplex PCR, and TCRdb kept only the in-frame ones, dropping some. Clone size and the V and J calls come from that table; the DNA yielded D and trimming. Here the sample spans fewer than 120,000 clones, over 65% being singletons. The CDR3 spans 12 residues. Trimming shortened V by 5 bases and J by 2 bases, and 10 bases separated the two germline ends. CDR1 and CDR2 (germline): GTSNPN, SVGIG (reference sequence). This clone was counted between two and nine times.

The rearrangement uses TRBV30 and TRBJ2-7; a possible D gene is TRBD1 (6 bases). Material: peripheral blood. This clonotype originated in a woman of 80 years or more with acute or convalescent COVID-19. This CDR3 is CAWAQGPYEQYF. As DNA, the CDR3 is TGTGCCTGGGCACAGGGTCCCTACGAGCAGTACTTC. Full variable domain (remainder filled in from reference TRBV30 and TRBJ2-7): SQTIHQWPATLVQPVGSPLSLECTVEGTSNPNLYWYRQAAGRGLQLLFYSVGIGQISSEVPQNLSASRPQDRQFILSSKKLLLSDSGFYLCAWAQGPYEQYFGPGTRLTVT.